The source of this T cell receptor (beta chain) is a study of blood T cells in healthy people across ages. As for the study in general: The template switching approach captured approximately one barcoded beta molecule for every two T cells.

Study outcomes and limitations: Lack of knowledge of donor CMV status possibly confounded expanded clonotype changes. Estimates of total diversity, which came from one million sequenced T cells, were considered to be underestimates.

This clonotype was observed a few times. As yet, its antigen is unknown. Using a J-beta primer mix together with a sample-barcoded 5' primer, a second PCR was run for roughly 7 to 12 cycles. One entry per CDR3 protein, called by TCRdb with MiXCR from the 5' RACE reads. Of roughly 800,000 distinct CDR3 sequences listed, roughly 50% are singletons. CDR3 size: 11 residues. V was pared by 10 bases and J by 2 bases, with 8 bases between. The specimen was blood. This sequence originates from an elderly man in good health. The chain recombines TRBV12-3 or TRBV12-4 with TRBJ1-2; D is undetermined. The DNA for the CDR3 is TGTGCCACCCAGAAAAACTATGGCTACACCTTC. Protein sequence: CATQKNYGYTF.